The 31 T cell receptor beta chains listed next were all sequenced from one sample in a study of blood T cell repertoires in COVID-19. Here immunoSEQ multiplex PCR was the method, and the copy in TCRdb shows in-frame clones only, minus some. The repertoire includes over 60,000 clones, more than 85% of them detected once, and about 0.93% sits in the top ten. Sequenced material: peripheral blood. These receptors all stem from a man in his 70s with acute or convalescent COVID-19.

This chain links TRBV19 with TRBJ1-1; 11 nucleotides line up with TRBD1. The CDR3 spans 13 residues. The J segment lost 4 bases and the V segment lost 7 bases, leaving 2 bases of the junction unmatched. Per germline, CDR1 LNHDA and CDR2 SQIVND (reference sequence). The CDR3 sequence is CASKGQGGTEAFF. The CDR3, as DNA: TGTGCCAGTAAGGGACAGGGGGGCACTGAAGCTTTCTTT.

The chain has TRBV19 and TRBJ1-4, with a weak D call TRBD1 (6 bases). The CDR3 runs to 13 residues. Germline V gene data show CDR1 as LNHDA and CDR2 as SQIVND (reference sequence). V lost 7 bases and J 9 bases, leaving 15 bases between the germline ends. The CDR3 DNA follows: TGTGCCAGTACTAACAGGGATCCAAAAAAACTGTTTTTT. Translation: CASTNRDPKKLFF.

V usage is TRBV11-2 and J usage is TRBJ2-3; D remains unclear. This CDR3 region has 14 residues. Between the trimmed V and J ends, which lost 8 bases and 2 bases, there was a span of 14 bases. The germline CDR1 and CDR2 sequences are SGHAT and FQNNGV. CDR3 region: CASGLTQPTDTQYF. The CDR3 DNA reads TGTGCCAGCGGGCTAACCCAACCCACAGATACGCAGTATTTT.

The chain joins TRBV10-1 to TRBJ2-7; no firm D call. The V end was cut by 4 bases, the J end by 3 bases, with 13 bases between. This CDR3 is built from 14 residues. Germline loops: CDR1 WNHNN, CDR2 SYGVQD (reference sequence). CDR3 region: CASSGVPLYYEQYF. Here the CDR3 DNA reads TGCGCCAGCAGTGGTGTACCCCTCTACTACGAGCAGTACTTC.

The chain uses TRBV5-5 and TRBJ1-4; D gene uncertain. The germline V and J ends were trimmed by 7 bases and 8 bases, with 18 bases remaining between them. Germline V CDR1 and CDR2: SGHKS, YYEKEE (reference sequence). The CDR3 length is 14 residues. The CDR3 DNA follows: TGTGCCAGCCGTATCGGCCCGACGGGAGAAAAACTGTTTTTT. The encoded protein is CASRIGPTGEKLFF.

This chain connects TRBV24-1 to TRBJ1-1; the match to TRBD1 covers 8 bases. The CDR3 totals 13 residues. V dropped 7 bases and J dropped 5; count of bases not matched to a gene: 5. Germline loops: CDR1 KGHDR, CDR2 SFDVKD. The CDR3 DNA reads as TGTGCCACCAGGGGGGACAGGAGGACTGAAGCTTTCTTT. Its translation: CATRGDRRTEAFF.

This chain connects TRBV28 to TRBJ1-1; D gene uncertain. Deletions cut 5 bases from V and 1 base from J, with 11 bases between. The CDR3 totals 14 residues. Germline V gene sequence: CDR1 MDHEN, CDR2 SYDVKM. The CDR3, as DNA: TGTGCCAGCAGTATCTATAACGGGAACACTGAAGCTTTCTTT. As protein: CASSIYNGNTEAFF.

This chain uses TRBV5-6 with TRBJ1-2, with unresolved D. This CDR3 comprises 11 residues. Germline V gene lookup returns CDR1 SGHDT and CDR2 YYEEEE. V gave up 2 bases and J gave up 5 bases, with 4 bases separating them. The CDR3 bases are TGTGCCAGCAGCTTCAAATATGGCTACACCTTC. Translation: CASSFKYGYTF.

The rearrangement uses TRBV6-6 and TRBJ2-7; D is undetermined. V lost 6 bases to trimming and J lost 3 bases, with 9 bases between them. CDR1 MNHNY and CDR2 SVGAGI come from the germline V gene (reference sequence). This CDR3 spans 12 amino acids. The CDR3 sequence: CASRRQVYEQYF. As DNA, the CDR3 is TGTGCCAGCAGAAGACAAGTCTACGAGCAGTACTTC.

V usage is TRBV20-1 and J usage is TRBJ2-4, with 8 bases that match TRBD2. Germline assignment: CDR1 DFQATT and CDR2 SNEGSKA (reference sequence). J gave up 0 bases and V 3 bases, and 10 bases lay outside the gene matches. This CDR3 comprises 17 residues. The CDR3: CSASSPDGREAKNIQYF. For the CDR3, the DNA is TGCAGTGCTAGTAGCCCCGACGGGAGGGAAGCCAAAAACATTCAGTACTTC.

The chain couples TRBV5-1 to TRBJ2-7; tentative D call: TRBD1 (6 bases). V gave up 4 bases and J gave up 4 bases, with 15 bases separating them. The CDR3 extends over 14 amino acids. Germline CDR1 SGHRS, CDR2 YFSETQ. In DNA form, the CDR3 reads TGCGCCAGCAGCCCGGCAGGGGTAAATTACGAGCAGTACTTC. It codes for CASSPAGVNYEQYF.

This sequence joins TRBV21-1 and TRBJ2-1; the listed D gene, TRBD1, was not tested against the DNA. TRBV21-1 is termed a pseudogene. The CDR3 is made up of 17 amino acids. In nucleotides, the CDR3 is TGTGCCAGCACGAACCCAGGGCCCGAACTCTACTGCAATGAGCAGTTCTTC. Translating gives CASTNPGPELYCNEQFF.

This chain links TRBV7-9 with TRBJ2-7, with D perhaps matching TRBD2 (5 bases). The V end was cut by 5 bases, the J end by 4 bases, with 12 bases between. Germline CDR1 SEHNR, CDR2 FQNEAQ (reference sequence). The CDR3 has 13 residues. CDR3 in amino acids: CASSHQAEYEQYF. The CDR3 nucleotides are TGTGCCAGCAGCCACCAAGCGGAGTACGAGCAGTACTTC. Based on the CDR3 plus reference TRBV7-9 and TRBJ2-7, the full variable domain is DTGVSQNPRHKITKRGQNVTFRCDPISEHNRLYWYRQTLGQGPEFLTYFQNEAQLEKSRLLSDRFSAERPKGSFSTLEIQRTEQGDSAMYLCASSHQAEYEQYFGPGTRLTVT.

V is TRBV27 and J is TRBJ1-2, with a possible D match to TRBD1 (6 bases). CDR1 MNHEY and CDR2 SMNVEV come from the germline V gene (reference sequence). The V and J ends lost 5 bases and 6 bases respectively, with 22 bases between them. The CDR3 has 16 residues. CDR3 loop: CASSVGQGFGSDGYTF. The CDR3 nucleotides read TGTGCCAGCAGTGTAGGTCAGGGGTTCGGTTCGGATGGCTACACCTTC.

The chain recombines TRBV19 with TRBJ1-5; D is undetermined. Deletions cut 4 bases from V and 3 bases from J, with 13 bases between. CDR3 length: 15 residues. The germline V gene has CDR1 LNHDA and CDR2 SQIVND (reference sequence). The CDR3 region is CASSKPGIYNQPQHF. The CDR3 nucleotides read TGTGCCAGTAGTAAGCCGGGGATCTACAATCAGCCCCAGCATTTT.

The V and J genes are TRBV5-4 and TRBJ2-5, with 7 bases that match TRBD1. Germline V lookup: CDR1 SGHNT, CDR2 YYREEE (reference sequence). This CDR3 is 14 amino acids long. The J segment lost 2 bases and the V segment lost 4 bases, leaving 5 bases of the junction unmatched. CDR3 residues: CASSPQGVQETQYF. The DNA for the CDR3 is TGTGCCAGCAGCCCTCAGGGGGTACAAGAGACCCAGTACTTC.

This clone turned up a few times. The chain joins TRBV3-1 (or the pseudogene TRBV3-2) to TRBJ2-3; TRBD2 agrees at 10 bases. There are 15 residues in the CDR3. Germline assignment: CDR1 LGHDT and CDR2 YNNKEL (reference sequence). V lost 8 bases and J lost 3; bases outside the gene matches: 8. The CDR3 is CASASGGARTDTQYF. The CDR3 region has the DNA TGTGCCAGCGCGAGCGGGGGGGCGAGGACAGATACGCAGTATTTT.

The V call is TRBV28, the J call TRBJ2-1; possibly TRBD1 for D (5 bases). Germline V gene data show CDR1 as MDHEN and CDR2 as SYDVKM. This CDR3 is 14 amino acids long. Deletions cut 2 bases from V and 6 bases from J, with 11 bases between. CDR3 sequence: CASSLTQVINEQFF. DNA of the CDR3: TGTGCCAGCAGTTTAACACAGGTCATCAATGAGCAGTTCTTC. Using reference TRBV28 and TRBJ2-1 for the parts outside the CDR3, the full variable domain is DVKVTQSSRYLVKRTGEKVFLECVQDMDHENMFWYRQDPGLGLRLIYFSYDVKMKEKGDIPEGYSVSREKKERFSLILESASTNQTSMYLCASSLTQVINEQFFGPGTRLTVL.

This chain links TRBV28 with TRBJ1-1, with 8 bases aligning to TRBD1. The CDR3 runs 13 residues. V was pared by 3 bases and J by 10 bases, with 7 bases of the junction left unmatched. The germline CDR1 and CDR2 sequences are MDHEN and SYDVKM. The CDR3 loop reads CASSLSGTGRAFF. CDR3 DNA sequence: TGTGCCAGCAGTTTGTCCGGGACAGGAAGAGCTTTCTTT.

On this clone itself: Other DNA sequences of this sample code for an identical CDR3. This chain connects TRBV5-1 to TRBJ1-2; TRBD1 matches 9 bases. CDR1 and CDR2 (germline): SGHRS, YFSETQ. This CDR3 has 13 amino acids. V shed 4 bases, J shed 5 bases, and the junction held 3 bases outside the gene matches. The CDR3 coding sequence is TGCGCCAGCAGCCGGGACAGGGCGTATGGCTACACCTTC. This gives the protein CASSRDRAYGYTF.

The CDR3 DNA reads TGTGCCAGCAGTGAACTTTTGATCAGCGGCAATGAGCAGTTCTTC. Residues: CASSELLISGNEQFF. This sequence joins TRBV6-1 and TRBJ2-1; tentative D call: TRBD2 (5 bases). Germline CDR1 is MNHNS and CDR2 is SASEGT. V shed 2 bases and J shed 6 bases, with 14 bases lying between them. CDR3 length equals 15 residues.

The chain links TRBV11-2 to TRBJ2-1; maybe TRBD2 (5 bases). This CDR3 is 15 amino acids long. The ends were cut back, 5 bases at V and 2 bases at J, with 13 bases in the middle. Per the germline V gene, CDR1 is SGHAT and CDR2 is FQNNGV. The CDR3 region has the DNA TGTGCCAGCAGCGCCTTGGGGAGAACCTACAATGAGCAGTTCTTC. The encoded protein is CASSALGRTYNEQFF.

The chain is built from TRBV7-9 and TRBJ1-5; TRBD1 is a possible D gene (5 bases). The length of the CDR3 is 13 residues. Trimming took 4 bases from V and 3 from J, leaving 7 bases between them. CDR1 is SEHNR, CDR2 FQNEAQ, per germline (reference sequence). In DNA, the CDR3 is TGTGCCAGCAGCTGGGACTTCAATCAGCCCCAGCATTTT. Protein: CASSWDFNQPQHF.

This chain joins TRBV6-5 and TRBJ1-3; D is possibly TRBD1 (6 bases). The CDR3 has 16 residues. V was pared by 0 bases and J by 0 bases, with 9 bases between. The germline gives CDR1 MNHEY, CDR2 SVGAGI. The CDR3 nucleotides are TGTGCCAGCAGTTACTCGCAAGGGGGCTCTGGAAACACCATATATTTT. Protein: CASSYSQGGSGNTIYF.

The chain recombines TRBV12-2 with TRBJ1-6; no DNA check was done on the table's D call, TRBD1. TRBV12-2 counts as a pseudogene. The CDR3 covers 20 residues. The CDR3 bases are TGTGCAAGTCGCTTAGCTCCCAGGGGGGAATTTAAGCCGCTTGCTTCACCCCTCCACTTT. It is translated as CASRLAPRGEFKPLASPLHF.

J is TRBJ2-3 and V is TRBV7-2, with a possible D match to TRBD2 (6 bases). The V and J ends lost 8 bases and 9 bases respectively, with 21 bases between them. The CDR3 totals 14 residues. In germline, CDR1 is SGHTA, CDR2 FQGNSA. The CDR3 region is CASGRATSPATQYF. The CDR3 coding sequence is TGTGCCAGCGGTCGAGCTACTAGCCCCGCCACGCAGTATTTT.

J is TRBJ1-1 and V is TRBV15; unclear D gene. V was trimmed by 5 bases and J by 1 base, leaving 8 bases between them. There are 13 residues in the CDR3. The V gene's germline CDR1 is LNHNV and CDR2 YYDKDF (reference sequence). CDR3 protein: CATSYKRNTEAFF. The CDR3 DNA reads as TGTGCCACCAGCTATAAGAGGAACACTGAAGCTTTCTTT.

The count of this clone is one. The chain recombines TRBV3-1 (or the pseudogene TRBV3-2) with TRBJ1-3; D unclear. Germline assignment: CDR1 LGHDT and CDR2 YNNKEL (reference sequence). The CDR3 totals 14 residues. V was shortened by 3 bases and J by 0 bases, with 6 bases between the two germline ends. The CDR3, as DNA: TGTGCCAGCAGCCAGGGCTCCTCTGGAAACACCATATATTTT. This encodes CASSQGSSGNTIYF.

V and J are TRBV28 and TRBJ2-1; 9 positions agree with TRBD2. Germline V lookup: CDR1 MDHEN, CDR2 SYDVKM. V trimming: 10 bases; J trimming: 6 bases; junction bases outside the gene matches: 10. This CDR3 comprises 14 residues. CDR3 sequence: CATTLAGAGNEQFF. In nucleotides, the CDR3 is TGTGCCACCACTTTAGCGGGAGCTGGCAATGAGCAGTTCTTC.

The gene calls are TRBV15 and TRBJ1-4, with D tentatively TRBD1 (5 bases). Trimming shortened V by 1 base and J by 4 bases, and 10 bases separated the two germline ends. The CDR3 has 15 residues. Germline V gene data show CDR1 as LNHNV and CDR2 as YYDKDF (reference sequence). CDR3 sequence: CATSRVKGNNEKLFF. DNA for the CDR3: TGTGCCACCAGCAGAGTAAAGGGGAATAATGAAAAACTGTTTTTT.

In its sample, this clone was seen once. V and J are TRBV6-1 and TRBJ1-6, with a weak D call TRBD1 (6 bases). Germline lookup yields CDR1 MNHNS and CDR2 SASEGT. The CDR3 consists of 15 residues. Trimming took off 1 base at V and 7 bases at J, with 11 bases between the two ends. The CDR3 here is CASSEGFQGNSPLHF. DNA for the CDR3: TGTGCCAGCAGTGAAGGATTCCAGGGGAATTCACCCCTCCACTTT.